These 23 T cell receptor beta chains were sequenced from one sample in a study of shared clonotypes between healthy human individuals (dated by TCRdb to 2020 to 2022). The library was generated by the immunoSEQ multiplex PCR assay. Entries here come from immuneACCESS through TCRdb and include only in-frame sequences with V and J called. Some clones fail to appear in such tables; in the studies checked, an unresolved V gene covers under half of the shortfall, and the cause of the remainder is unknown. The sample profile shows some 1 million clones; 75% of them were found once. Of the sample, over 1.3% is held by the ten largest clones. The source material was memory CD4+ T cells sorted from blood. The intended sense of this specimen's cell subset or site label: CD45RA-negative fraction. These receptor sequences come from a man aged 18 to 30 in good health.

Only a few counts were recorded for this clone. The rearrangement joins TRBV6-5 to TRBJ1-5, with a weak D call TRBD1 (5 bases). The CDR3 runs to 14 residues. Germline CDR1 MNHEY, CDR2 SVGAGI. V lost 5 bases to trimming and J lost 6 bases, with 14 bases between them. The CDR3 reads CASSPDITSQPQHF. CDR3 bases: TGTGCCAGCAGTCCGGACATAACCAGTCAGCCCCAGCATTTT.

The chain joins TRBV5-1 to TRBJ2-3; D is unclear. The V end lost 4 bases, the J end lost 0 bases, and 15 bases lay between the germline ends. Germline assignment: CDR1 SGHRS and CDR2 YFSETQ. This CDR3 spans 16 amino acids. The CDR3 bases are TGCGCCAGCAGCCCCGGGCATCTAACGAGCACAGATACGCAGTATTTT. Its translation: CASSPGHLTSTDTQYF.

This chain joins TRBV6-1 and TRBJ2-7; D not resolved. Per the germline V gene, CDR1 is MNHNS and CDR2 is SASEGT. The CDR3 has 11 amino acids. V was cut by 7 bases and J by 6 bases, with 10 bases left in between. This CDR3 reads CASMTVVEQYF. CDR3 nucleotide sequence: TGTGCCAGCATGACGGTTGTCGAGCAGTACTTC.

Points on this clone: A far larger clone is just one base off, so this is likely a read error. As the CDR3 is not closed by the conserved phenylalanine or tryptophan, this likely results from a read error. Because the CDR3's place on the DNA is in doubt, the DNA is left out and the CDR3 is given as listed by TCRdb. The chain recombines TRBV6-6 with TRBJ1-5; the D segment call TRBD1 is taken from the table without a DNA check. The CDR3 region is 12 residues in length, termini included. Per germline, CDR1 MNHNY and CDR2 SVGAGI (reference sequence). CDR3 loop: CTSKEGQGGASY.

This clone has a handful of counts. The chain couples TRBV2 to TRBJ2-5; 11 bases line up with TRBD2. The germline V gene has CDR1 SNHLY and CDR2 FYNNEI. V gave up 10 bases and J gave up 2 bases; unmatched junction bases: 9. The CDR3 extends over 15 amino acids. CDR3 bases: TGTGCCACCATGACTAGCGGGAAGGGGCAAGAGACCCAGTACTTC. As protein: CATMTSGKGQETQYF.

The chain couples TRBV4-3 to TRBJ2-7, with D possibly called TRBD1 or TRBD2 (5 bases each). The V end was cut by 3 bases, the J end by 3 bases, with 12 bases between. CDR3 length equals 14 residues. Germline CDR1 LGHNA, CDR2 YSLEER. As DNA, the CDR3 is TGCGCCAGCAGCCATTCCGGGACCGACTACGAGCAGTACTTC. It specifies CASSHSGTDYEQYF.

This clone has just a few counts. This rearrangement joins TRBV2 to TRBJ1-1; the D is unclear. V lost 6 bases, J lost 1 base, and 12 bases lay in between. Germline CDR1 reads SNHLY; CDR2 reads FYNNEI. The CDR3 sequence is 14 residues long. In DNA, the CDR3 is TGTGCCAGCAGAGACGGAATAAGGAACACTGAAGCTTTCTTT. Residues: CASRDGIRNTEAFF.

This clone was picked up many times. The V call is TRBV6-5, the J call TRBJ1-6; weak D call: TRBD1 (6 bases). V lost 1 base and J lost 8, with 9 bases in between. CDR1 is MNHEY, CDR2 SVGAGI, per germline. The CDR3 consists of 14 residues. CDR3 protein: CASSYLGAHSPLHF. Here the CDR3 DNA reads TGTGCCAGCAGTTACTTGGGGGCACATTCACCCCTCCACTTT.

The rearrangement links TRBV28 to TRBJ1-6, with D unclear. The CDR3 sequence is 16 residues long. Germline V gives CDR1 MDHEN, CDR2 SYDVKM. V lost 2 bases, J lost 5 bases, and 13 bases lay in between. CDR3 in amino acids: CASSLSPGADNSPLHF. CDR3 nucleotide sequence: TGTGCCAGCAGTTTAAGCCCCGGTGCGGATAATTCACCCCTCCACTTT.

This clone was counted between two and nine times. The chain carries TRBV2 and TRBJ1-2, with TRBD1 as a possible D gene (5 bases). There are 15 residues in the CDR3. The germline V and J ends were trimmed by 7 bases and 2 bases, with 17 bases remaining between them. Germline CDR1 and CDR2: SNHLY and FYNNEI. The chain's CDR3 is CASTPRWGVNYGYTF. The CDR3 DNA follows: TGTGCCAGCACTCCGCGGTGGGGCGTCAACTATGGCTACACCTTC.

The rearrangement joins TRBV27 to TRBJ2-7, with no clear D. In germline, CDR1 is MNHEY, CDR2 SMNVEV (reference sequence). CDR3 length equals 15 residues. Trimming removed 6 bases from V and 2 bases from J, with 17 bases in between. The CDR3 here is CASSWKGLETYEQYF. The CDR3 region has the DNA TGTGCCAGCAGCTGGAAGGGCCTGGAGACCTACGAGCAGTACTTC.

The chain employs TRBV30 and TRBJ1-2; possible D gene TRBD1, 5 bases. This CDR3 spans 12 amino acids. Trimming cost V 3 bases and J 8 bases, with 13 bases left between them. In germline, CDR1 is GTSNPN, CDR2 SVGIG (reference sequence). For the CDR3, the DNA is TGTGCCTGGAGGGACCGCGGGGACGGCTACACCTTC. This sequence encodes CAWRDRGDGYTF.

This clone was seen at least ten times. The rearrangement uses TRBV9 and TRBJ2-1; D is tentatively TRBD1 or TRBD2 (6 bases each). Germline V gene data show CDR1 as SGDLS and CDR2 as YYNGEE. The ends were cut back, 4 bases at V and 4 bases at J, with 15 bases in the middle. This CDR3 has 15 residues. This CDR3 reads CASSLQGTYYNEQFF. In DNA, the CDR3 is TGTGCCAGCAGCCTCCAGGGGACTTATTACAATGAGCAGTTCTTC.

CDR3 region: CASRPPLSGKANGYTF. In DNA form, the CDR3 reads TGTGCCAGCAGGCCACCCCTGTCTGGGAAGGCTAATGGCTACACCTTC. The rearrangement uses TRBV7-9 and TRBJ1-2; no clear D. Trimming took 6 bases from V and 6 from J, leaving 23 bases between them. The length of the CDR3 is 16 residues. In germline, CDR1 is SEHNR, CDR2 FQNEAQ (reference sequence).

Of note for this clone: This likely reflects a read error, since a far larger clone is one base away. The same CDR3 can be traced to other DNA sequences in this sample. Here the CDR3 reads CASSLAGGDTGELFF. The CDR3 coding sequence is TGTGCCAGCAGCTTAGCGGGAGGGGACACCGGGGAGCTGTTTTTT. The chain carries TRBV7-2 and TRBJ2-2, with 7 bases that match TRBD2. Per germline, CDR1 SGHTA and CDR2 FQGNSA. The CDR3 totals 15 residues. Losses at the gene ends were 0 bases for V and 3 bases for J; bases not matched to a gene: 1.

With regard to this clone: The sample carries other DNA sequences with the same CDR3. V and J are TRBV9 and TRBJ1-1; D gene unclear. Germline V gives CDR1 SGDLS, CDR2 YYNGEE. V was shortened by 1 base and J by 0 bases, with 7 bases between the two germline ends. The CDR3 totals 14 residues. Here the CDR3 reads CASSVSGMNTEAFF. In DNA, the CDR3 is TGTGCCAGCAGCGTATCGGGGATGAACACTGAAGCTTTCTTT. Based on the CDR3 plus reference TRBV9 and TRBJ1-1, the full variable domain is DSGVTQTPKHLITATGQRVTLRCSPRSGDLSVYWYQQSLDQGLQFLIQYYNGEERAKGNILERFSAQQFPDLHSELNLSSLELGDSALYFCASSVSGMNTEAFFGQGTRLTVV.

CDR3 sequence: CASSSSGGATGELFF. The DNA for the CDR3 is TGCGCCAGCAGCTCCTCCGGGGGGGCCACCGGGGAGCTGTTTTTT. The chain employs TRBV5-1 and TRBJ2-2; 8 bases are shared with TRBD2. Per germline, CDR1 SGHRS and CDR2 YFSETQ. The CDR3 length is 15 residues. J was trimmed by 4 bases and V by 3 bases; bases with no gene match: 5.

CDR3 nucleotides: TGTGCCAGCAGTATGTGGGACCAAAATTCACCCCTCCACTTT. This encodes CASSMWDQNSPLHF. The chain uses TRBV6-1 and TRBJ1-6, with D possibly TRBD1 on 5 matching bases. Germline-derived CDR1 and CDR2 are MNHNS and SASEGT. CDR3 size: 14 residues. The V and J ends lost 5 bases and 7 bases respectively, with 12 bases between them.

The V and J genes are TRBV6-5 and TRBJ2-3; D gene ambiguous. Between the trimmed V and J ends, which lost 0 bases and 3 bases, there was a span of 10 bases. This CDR3 has 15 amino acids. Germline loops: CDR1 MNHEY, CDR2 SVGAGI. As DNA, the CDR3 is TGTGCCAGCAGTTACTCTCACCCCGTAACAGATACGCAGTATTTT. Residues: CASSYSHPVTDTQYF.

The genes are TRBV7-2 and TRBJ1-1, with 7 bases lining up with TRBD1. The CDR3 loop spans 14 amino acids. Germline V gives CDR1 SGHTA, CDR2 FQGNSA. The trim removed 3 bases at V and 3 bases at J, leaving 4 bases unmatched. The CDR3 reads CASSLTGLDTEAFF. The CDR3 bases are TGTGCCAGCAGCTTGACAGGGTTGGACACTGAAGCTTTCTTT.

The chain recombines TRBV6-1 with TRBJ1-6, with unresolved D. The ends were cut back, 0 bases at V and 0 bases at J, with 6 bases in the middle. The CDR3 runs 16 residues. CDR1 and CDR2 (germline): MNHNS, SASEGT. CDR3 amino acids: CASSEAVSSYNSPLHF. The CDR3 region has the DNA TGTGCCAGCAGTGAAGCGGTCAGCTCCTATAATTCACCCCTCCACTTT.

This clone was detected a few times. The sample contains more than one DNA sequence encoding this CDR3. The genes are TRBV29-1 and TRBJ2-3; 9 bases are a match to TRBD2. Trimming at V came to 4 bases and at J to 0 bases, leaving 5 bases not matched to a gene. The CDR3 extends over 15 amino acids. Germline CDR1 SQVTM, CDR2 ANQGSEA. CDR3 residues: CSVVPAGGSTDTQYF. In DNA form, the CDR3 reads TGCAGCGTTGTCCCCGCGGGGGGGAGCACAGATACGCAGTATTTT.

The V call is TRBV27, the J call TRBJ1-6; D is perhaps TRBD1 (5 bases). In germline, CDR1 is MNHEY, CDR2 SMNVEV (reference sequence). The ends were cut back, 4 bases at V and 6 bases at J, with 16 bases in the middle. The CDR3 sequence is 16 residues long. CDR3: CASSSRPGGLNSPLHF. The DNA of the CDR3 is TGTGCCAGCAGTTCACGGCCGGGGGGACTTAATTCACCCCTCCACTTT.